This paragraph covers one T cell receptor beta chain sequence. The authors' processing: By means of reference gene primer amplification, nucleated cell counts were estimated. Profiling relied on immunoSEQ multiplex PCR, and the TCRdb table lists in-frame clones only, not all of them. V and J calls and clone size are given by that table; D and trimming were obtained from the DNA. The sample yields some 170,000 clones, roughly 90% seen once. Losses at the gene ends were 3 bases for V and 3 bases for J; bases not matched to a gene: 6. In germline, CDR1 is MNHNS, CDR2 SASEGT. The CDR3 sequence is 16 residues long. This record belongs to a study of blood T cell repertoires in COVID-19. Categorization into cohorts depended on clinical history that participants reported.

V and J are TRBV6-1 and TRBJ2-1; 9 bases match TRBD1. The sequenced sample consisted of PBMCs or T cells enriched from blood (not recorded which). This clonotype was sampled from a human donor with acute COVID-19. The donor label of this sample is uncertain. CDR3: CASSDGQGSGYNEQFF. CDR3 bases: TGTGCCAGCAGTGACGGACAGGGGTCGGGCTACAATGAGCAGTTCTTC.